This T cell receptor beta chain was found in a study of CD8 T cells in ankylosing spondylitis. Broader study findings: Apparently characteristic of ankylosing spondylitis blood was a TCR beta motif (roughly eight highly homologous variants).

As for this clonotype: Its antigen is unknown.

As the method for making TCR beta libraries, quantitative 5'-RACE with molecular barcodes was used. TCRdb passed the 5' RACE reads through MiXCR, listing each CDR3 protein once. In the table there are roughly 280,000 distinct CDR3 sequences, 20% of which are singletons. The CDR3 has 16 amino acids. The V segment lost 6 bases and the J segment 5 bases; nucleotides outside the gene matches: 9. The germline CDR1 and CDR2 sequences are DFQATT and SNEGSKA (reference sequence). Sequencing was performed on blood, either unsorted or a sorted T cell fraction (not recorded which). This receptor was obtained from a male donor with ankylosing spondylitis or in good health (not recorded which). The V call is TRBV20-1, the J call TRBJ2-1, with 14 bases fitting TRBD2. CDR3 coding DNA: TGCAGTGCACCGACTAGCGGGGGGGCCAGGAACAATGAGCAGTTCTTC. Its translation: CSAPTSGGARNNEQFF.